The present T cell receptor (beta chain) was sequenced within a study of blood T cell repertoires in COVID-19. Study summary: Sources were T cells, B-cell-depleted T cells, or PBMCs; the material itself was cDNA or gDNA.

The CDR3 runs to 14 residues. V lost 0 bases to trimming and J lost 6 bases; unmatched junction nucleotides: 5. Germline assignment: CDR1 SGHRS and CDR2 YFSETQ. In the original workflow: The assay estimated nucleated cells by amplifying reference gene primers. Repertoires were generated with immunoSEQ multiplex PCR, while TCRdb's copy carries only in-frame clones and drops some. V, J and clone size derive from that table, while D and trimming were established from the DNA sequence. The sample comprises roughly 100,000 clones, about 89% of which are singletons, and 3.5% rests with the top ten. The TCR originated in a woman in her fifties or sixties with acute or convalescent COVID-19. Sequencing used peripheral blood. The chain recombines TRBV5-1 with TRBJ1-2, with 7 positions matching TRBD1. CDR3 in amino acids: CASSLDRGGHGYTF. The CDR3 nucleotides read TGCGCCAGCAGCTTGGACAGGGGAGGTCATGGCTACACCTTC.